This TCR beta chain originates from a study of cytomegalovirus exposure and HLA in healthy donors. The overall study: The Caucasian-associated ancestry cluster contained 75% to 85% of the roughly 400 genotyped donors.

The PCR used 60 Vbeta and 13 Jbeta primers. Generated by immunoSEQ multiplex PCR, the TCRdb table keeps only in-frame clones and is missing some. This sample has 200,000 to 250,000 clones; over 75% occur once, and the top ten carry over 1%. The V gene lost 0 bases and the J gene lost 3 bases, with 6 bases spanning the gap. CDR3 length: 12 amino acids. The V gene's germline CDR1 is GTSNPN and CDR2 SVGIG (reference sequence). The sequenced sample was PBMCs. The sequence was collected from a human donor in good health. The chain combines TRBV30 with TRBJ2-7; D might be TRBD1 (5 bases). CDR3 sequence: CAWSVGRYEQYF. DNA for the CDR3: TGTGCCTGGAGTGTGGGGCGCTACGAGCAGTACTTC.